These 29 T cell receptor beta chains came from one sample sequenced in a study of vaccination effects on CD4 cells after COVID-19. Pools of viral peptides were used by the ViraFEST assay to expand antigen-specific CD4+ T cells ahead of sequencing. Following culture for approximately 11 days, CD4+ T cells were isolated. The person had PCR-confirmed SARS-CoV-2 infection between March and December 2020. TCRdb's copy holds only in-frame clones and misses some; the assay was immunoSEQ multiplex PCR. In the table there are 40,000 or so clones, more than 60% of which are singletons. These receptors have no identified antigens. The material sequenced was CD4+ T cells from PBMCs cultured with a peptide pool, taken before COVID-19 vaccination. The receptors originated from a human donor who had a prior SARS-CoV-2 infection.

This rearrangement joins TRBV2 to TRBJ2-7; TRBD2 matches 7 bases. The CDR3 extends over 14 amino acids. Germline V gene sequence: CDR1 SNHLY, CDR2 FYNNEI. V was pared by 6 bases and J by 0 bases, with 5 bases of the junction left unmatched. This CDR3 reads CASRASGSSYEQYF. The CDR3 region has the DNA TGTGCCAGCAGGGCTAGCGGAAGCTCCTACGAGCAGTACTTC.

This clone has just a few counts. The chain recombines TRBV14 with TRBJ1-1; D gene uncertain. This CDR3 spans 15 amino acids. From germline, CDR1 is SGHDN and CDR2 FVKESK. V was trimmed by 3 bases and J by 4 bases, leaving 15 bases between them. The CDR3 DNA sequence: TGTGCCAGCAGCCAGGACGCCTCTCAAATCACTGAAGCTTTCTTT. This codes for CASSQDASQITEAFF.

The CDR3 loop is CASRKRGDRARGSSYEQYF. In nucleotides, the CDR3 is TGTGCCAGCAGGAAAAGGGGGGACAGGGCACGGGGTAGCTCCTACGAGCAGTACTTC. The chain is built from TRBV21-1 and TRBJ2-7; TRBD1 was called by the table and not checked on the DNA. TRBV21-1 is a pseudogene segment. This CDR3 contains 19 residues.

Only a few counts were recorded for this clone. CDR3 protein: CASSSKVEQYF. CDR3 DNA: TGTGCCAGCAGTTCAAAGGTCGAGCAGTACTTC. The chain employs TRBV6-5 and TRBJ2-7, with D uncertain. The CDR3 has 11 residues. Germline V CDR1 and CDR2: MNHEY, SVGAGI. Trimming stripped 4 bases from V and 6 bases from J, with 7 bases between.

The V gene is TRBV6-5, the J gene TRBJ1-5; maybe TRBD1 (6 bases). Trimming left V 5 bases short and J 5 bases short, with 10 bases between. There are 13 residues in the CDR3. Looked up from germline, CDR1 is MNHEY and CDR2 is SVGAGI. This chain's CDR3 is CASSPGQHQPQHF. For the CDR3, the DNA is TGTGCCAGCAGTCCGGGACAACATCAGCCCCAGCATTTT.

The chain combines TRBV30 with TRBJ1-6, with a tentative D call TRBD1 (5 bases). The CDR3 loop spans 13 amino acids. Germline CDR1 reads GTSNPN; CDR2 reads SVGIG (reference sequence). The V end lost 4 bases, the J end lost 8 bases, and 12 bases lay between the germline ends. This CDR3 reads CAWKVDNYSPLHF. CDR3 coding DNA: TGTGCCTGGAAAGTGGACAACTATTCACCCCTCCACTTT.

This clone was seen a handful of times. The rearrangement joins TRBV18 to TRBJ2-3; D not resolved. V shed 2 bases and J shed 1 base, with 10 bases lying between them. Looked up from germline, CDR1 is KGHSH and CDR2 is LQKENI. The CDR3 contains 15 residues. The CDR3 is CASSPTWAGTDTQYF. CDR3 nucleotide sequence: TGTGCCAGCTCACCAACTTGGGCCGGCACAGATACGCAGTATTTT.

This clone has only one observation. This chain uses TRBV11-1 with TRBJ2-1, with TRBD2 matching 8 bases. V shed 5 bases and J 3 bases; nucleotides not matched to a gene: 6. CDR1 is SGHAT, CDR2 FQDESV, per germline (reference sequence). The CDR3 extends over 15 amino acids. CDR3 DNA: TGTGCCAGCAGCGGTTCCGGGACTAGCTACAATGAGCAGTTCTTC. Translation: CASSGSGTSYNEQFF.

For this clone: The same CDR3 arises from other DNA sequences in this sample as well. The chain carries TRBV27 and TRBJ2-3; the D gene is possibly TRBD1 (5 bases). This CDR3 is 13 amino acids long. The V gene's germline CDR1 is MNHEY and CDR2 SMNVEV (reference sequence). V dropped 3 bases and J dropped 1 base, with 5 bases sitting between them. The CDR3 bases are TGTGCCAGCAGTTTCAGGGGCACAGATACGCAGTATTTT. As protein: CASSFRGTDTQYF.

This chain uses TRBV27 with TRBJ1-1; possible D gene TRBD1, 5 bases. The germline CDR1 and CDR2 sequences are MNHEY and SMNVEV (reference sequence). The CDR3 length is 15 residues. Trimming shortened V by 6 bases and J by 0 bases, and 14 bases separated the two germline ends. CDR3 sequence (DNA): TGTGCCAGCAGACGATTTCTGGGGGTGAACACTGAAGCTTTCTTT. It specifies CASRRFLGVNTEAFF.

This chain links TRBV9 with TRBJ2-5; D is ambiguous. V was shortened by 0 bases and J by 2 bases, with 8 bases between the two germline ends. The CDR3 is 14 residues long. CDR1 and CDR2 (germline): SGDLS, YYNGEE. DNA for the CDR3: TGTGCCAGCAGCGTAGGCGGTGATCAAGAGACCCAGTACTTC. As protein: CASSVGGDQETQYF.

The chain joins TRBV5-4 to TRBJ1-3; D call uncertain. Trimming took 0 bases from V and 0 from J, leaving 10 bases between them. Per the germline V gene, CDR1 is SGHNT and CDR2 is YYREEE (reference sequence). There are 16 residues in the CDR3. CDR3 nucleotide sequence: TGTGCCAGCAGCTTGGATGGCGGCCGCTCTGGAAACACCATATATTTT. Its translation is CASSLDGGRSGNTIYF.

The genes are TRBV6-5 and TRBJ1-1; TRBD1 is a possible D gene (5 bases). Germline assignment: CDR1 MNHEY and CDR2 SVGAGI. The V gene lost 0 bases and the J gene lost 3 bases, with 14 bases spanning the gap. CDR3 length: 16 amino acids. The CDR3 nucleotides read TGTGCCAGCAGTTACTCCCGACAGCCCAGGGACACTGAAGCTTTCTTT. Its translation: CASSYSRQPRDTEAFF.

In DNA form, the CDR3 reads TGTGCCAGCAGCGTAGAGGTGAACACAGATACGCAGTATTTT. Protein product: CASSVEVNTDTQYF. The chain couples TRBV9 to TRBJ2-3; D not certain. Germline V gene lookup returns CDR1 SGDLS and CDR2 YYNGEE. The length of the CDR3 is 14 residues. V was shortened by 0 bases and J by 2 bases, with 7 bases between the two germline ends.

The chain combines TRBV7-9 with TRBJ2-1; unclear D gene. The CDR3 is 16 amino acids. CDR1 and CDR2 (germline): SEHNR, FQNEAQ (reference sequence). The ends were cut back, 5 bases at V and 4 bases at J, with 18 bases in the middle. CDR3 nucleotide sequence: TGTGCCAGCAGCCAGAGGATCGGCCAACGGTACAATGAGCAGTTCTTC. It is translated as CASSQRIGQRYNEQFF.

The V call is TRBV5-4, the J call TRBJ2-3; no reliable D call. This CDR3 is built from 14 residues. Trimming cost V 4 bases and J 0 bases, with 9 bases left between them. CDR1 and CDR2 (germline): SGHNT, YYREEE (reference sequence). The CDR3 DNA follows: TGTGCCAGCAGCCCCCCGACTAGCACAGATACGCAGTATTTT. Amino acid sequence: CASSPPTSTDTQYF.

The chain recombines TRBV5-1 with TRBJ2-5, with D possibly being TRBD1 or TRBD2 (5 bases each). V lost 3 bases and J lost 4, with 13 bases in between. The CDR3 totals 14 residues. Germline V gives CDR1 SGHRS, CDR2 YFSETQ. CDR3 residues: CASSSGTTLETQYF. DNA of the CDR3: TGCGCCAGCAGCTCGGGGACGACGTTAGAGACCCAGTACTTC. Full variable domain (remainder filled in from reference TRBV5-1 and TRBJ2-5): KAGVTQTPRYLIKTRGQQVTLSCSPISGHRSVSWYQQTPGQGLQFLFEYFSETQRNKGNFPGRFSGRQFSNSRSEMNVSTLELGDSALYLCASSSGTTLETQYFGPGTRLLVL.

The V gene is TRBV7-3, the J gene TRBJ2-2, with a possible D match to TRBD1 (5 bases). This CDR3 region has 16 residues. Germline CDR1 and CDR2: SGHTA and FQGTGA. V shed 2 bases and J shed 1 base, with 11 bases lying between them. The CDR3 region is CASSLGASGNTGELFF. CDR3 DNA: TGTGCCAGCAGCTTAGGGGCCTCCGGGAACACCGGGGAGCTGTTTTTT.

The rearrangement joins TRBV7-2 to TRBJ1-2; D remains ambiguous. CDR1 is SGHTA, CDR2 FQGNSA, per germline. This CDR3 spans 15 amino acids. The V gene lost 6 bases and the J gene lost 0 bases, with 14 bases spanning the gap. The CDR3 region is CASRVKSGANYGYTF. For the CDR3, the DNA is TGTGCCAGCAGAGTAAAGTCAGGAGCTAACTATGGCTACACCTTC. Full variable domain (missing parts from reference TRBV7-2 and TRBJ1-2): GAGVSQSPSNKVTEKGKDVELRCDPISGHTALYWYRQSLGQGLEFLIYFQGNSAPDKSGLPSDRFSAERTGGSVSTLTIQRTQQEDSAVYLCASRVKSGANYGYTFGSGTRLTVV.

The chain combines TRBV5-1 with TRBJ2-3; D gene ambiguous. The V gene's germline CDR1 is SGHRS and CDR2 YFSETQ. The CDR3 loop spans 13 amino acids. V gave up 1 base and J gave up 4 bases, with 7 bases separating them. The CDR3 DNA follows: TGCGCCAGCAGCTTGTATTGGGCAGATACGCAGTATTTT. Translated, it gives CASSLYWADTQYF.

This clone was seen a handful of times. At one boundary the junction diverges from the germline segment, which might be a read error. The rearrangement links TRBV2 to TRBJ2-7, with D uncertain. CDR3 length: 12 amino acids. Germline CDR1 is SNHLY and CDR2 is FYNNEI. Written as DNA, the CDR3 is TGTGCCAGCAGTGAAGCGGGATACGGGCAGTACTTC. Amino acids: CASSEAGYGQYF.

The rearrangement links TRBV10-3 to TRBJ2-3; 7 positions agree with TRBD1. The CDR3 runs 12 residues. V lost 7 bases, J lost 5 bases, and 3 bases stayed unmatched. CDR1 is ENHRY, CDR2 SYGVKD, per germline. The CDR3 region is CAITDREDTQYF. The CDR3 DNA reads TGTGCCATCACCGACAGGGAAGATACGCAGTATTTT.

The chain is built from TRBV5-1 and TRBJ2-1; possible D gene TRBD1, 9 bases. The CDR3 runs to 20 residues. V dropped 5 bases and J dropped 4 bases, with 31 bases sitting between them. Germline lookup yields CDR1 SGHRS and CDR2 YFSETQ. CDR3 in amino acids: CASRPGTGIASSGSYNEQFF. CDR3 coding DNA: TGCGCCAGCAGACCCGGGACAGGGATAGCTAGCAGCGGGAGTTACAATGAGCAGTTCTTC.

The J gene is TRBJ2-7, the V gene TRBV27; D is possibly TRBD1 (6 bases). The germline gives CDR1 MNHEY, CDR2 SMNVEV (reference sequence). This CDR3 region has 14 residues. Trimming took off 5 bases at V and 4 bases at J, with 15 bases between the two ends. The DNA for the CDR3 is TGTGCCAGCAGTCCACGACAGGCCCTTTACGAGCAGTACTTC. The encoded protein is CASSPRQALYEQYF.

This clone was observed once. The rearrangement uses TRBV6-6 and TRBJ2-3; D possibly corresponds to TRBD2 (6 bases). The V gene lost 0 bases and the J gene lost 0 bases, with 10 bases spanning the gap. CDR1 and CDR2 from the germline V gene are MNHNY and SVGAGI (reference sequence). CDR3 length: 16 residues. The CDR3 DNA follows: TGTGCCAGCAGTTACTCTAGCGGAGTTAGCACAGATACGCAGTATTTT. Encoded protein: CASSYSSGVSTDTQYF.

This chain links TRBV7-9 with TRBJ1-5, with D uncertain. The germline CDR1 and CDR2 sequences are SEHNR and FQNEAQ (reference sequence). The CDR3 loop spans 14 amino acids. V lost 5 bases to trimming and J lost 1 base, with 9 bases between them. CDR3 loop: CASSDIESNQPQHF. As DNA, the CDR3 is TGTGCCAGCAGCGATATTGAAAGCAATCAGCCCCAGCATTTT.

The sample holds one count of this clone. The chain is built from TRBV5-1 and TRBJ1-1; a weak D match, TRBD1 (5 bases). CDR1 is SGHRS and CDR2 is YFSETQ in the germline V gene. The CDR3 spans 15 residues. V was cut by 6 bases and J by 6 bases, with 21 bases left in between. DNA of the CDR3: TGCGCCAGCACGCGGGGGGGGGAAGGGTCTCCTGAAGCTTTCTTT. Encoded protein: CASTRGGEGSPEAFF.

The CDR3 sequence: CAVSTSGDPWKQFF. CDR3 in DNA: TGTGCCGTCTCCACTAGCGGGGATCCCTGGAAGCAGTTCTTC. The J gene is TRBJ2-1, the V gene TRBV10-3; 10 positions match TRBD2. Germline assignment: CDR1 ENHRY and CDR2 SYGVKD. The CDR3 is made up of 14 amino acids. Trimming took 11 bases from V and 11 from J; bases not matched to a gene: 15.

The chain combines TRBV5-1 with TRBJ1-2; D is possibly TRBD1 (5 bases). From germline, CDR1 is SGHRS and CDR2 YFSETQ. V lost 1 base, J lost 1 base, and 11 bases lay in between. The CDR3 loop spans 15 amino acids. The CDR3 nucleotides are TGCGCCAGCAGCTTGTTAGCAGGGATTAACTATGGCTACACCTTC. Amino acid sequence: CASSLLAGINYGYTF.